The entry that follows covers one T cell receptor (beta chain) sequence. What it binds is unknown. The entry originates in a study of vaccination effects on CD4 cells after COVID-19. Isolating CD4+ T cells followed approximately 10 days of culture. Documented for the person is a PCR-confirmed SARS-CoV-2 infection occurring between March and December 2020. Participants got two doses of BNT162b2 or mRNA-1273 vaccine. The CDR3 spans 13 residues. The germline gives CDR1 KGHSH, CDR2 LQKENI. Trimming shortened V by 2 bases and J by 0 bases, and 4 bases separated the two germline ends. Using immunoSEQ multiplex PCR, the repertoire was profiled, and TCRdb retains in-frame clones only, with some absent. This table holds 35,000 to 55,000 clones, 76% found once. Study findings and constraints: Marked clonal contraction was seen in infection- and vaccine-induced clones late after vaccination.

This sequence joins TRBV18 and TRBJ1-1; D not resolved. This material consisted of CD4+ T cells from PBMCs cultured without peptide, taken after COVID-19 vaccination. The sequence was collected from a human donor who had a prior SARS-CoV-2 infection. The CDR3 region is CASSPDMNTEAFF. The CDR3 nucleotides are TGTGCCAGCTCACCAGACATGAACACTGAAGCTTTCTTT.